The next 9 T cell receptor beta chains were all read from a single sample in a study of blood T cell repertoires in COVID-19. The repertoire was sequenced with immunoSEQ multiplex PCR; TCRdb's copy has only in-frame clones and lacks some. Among approximately 230,000 clones listed, roughly 79% were seen once. Sample: PBMCs or T cells enriched from blood (not recorded which). The receptors were sampled from a man in his forties who had recovered from COVID-19.

This clone was picked up one time. This chain connects TRBV5-1 to TRBJ2-4; D gene ambiguous. Germline loops: CDR1 SGHRS, CDR2 YFSETQ. V lost 0 bases and J 1 base, leaving 5 bases between the germline ends. The CDR3 spans 14 residues. The CDR3 protein is CASSLEPAKNIQYF. The CDR3 bases are TGCGCCAGCAGCTTGGAGCCTGCCAAAAACATTCAGTACTTC. The full variable domain, rest sourced from reference TRBV5-1 and TRBJ2-4, is KAGVTQTPRYLIKTRGQQVTLSCSPISGHRSVSWYQQTPGQGLQFLFEYFSETQRNKGNFPGRFSGRQFSNSRSEMNVSTLELGDSALYLCASSLEPAKNIQYFGAGTRLSVL.

The chain links TRBV18 to TRBJ2-7; 7 bases agree with TRBD2. Trimming removed 3 bases from V and 5 bases from J; junction bases left unmatched: 13. The CDR3 runs to 16 residues. Germline V CDR1 and CDR2: KGHSH, LQKENI. The CDR3, as DNA: TGTGCCAGCTCACCCAATTCTTTGACTAGCTCGGACGAGCAGTACTTC. Translation: CASSPNSLTSSDEQYF.

This chain joins TRBV3-1 (or the pseudogene TRBV3-2) and TRBJ1-2; 9 bases agree with TRBD1. V shed 3 bases and J 9 bases; nucleotides not matched to a gene: 8. Germline-derived CDR1 and CDR2 are LGHDT and YNNKEL (reference sequence). The CDR3 has 14 residues. The CDR3 loop reads CASSHGDRAKSYTF. CDR3 DNA sequence: TGTGCCAGCAGCCATGGGGACAGGGCTAAGAGCTACACCTTC.

This clone was counted once. V usage is TRBV6-5 and J usage is TRBJ2-5, with TRBD1 identical over 10 bases. The CDR3 runs 13 residues. Germline CDR1 and CDR2: MNHEY and SVGAGI. The V segment lost 6 bases and the J segment 5 bases; nucleotides outside the gene matches: 3. The CDR3, as DNA: TGTGCCAGCAGCGACAGGGGGCGGGAGACCCAGTACTTC. Translated: CASSDRGRETQYF.

Only one count was recorded for this clone. CDR3 coding DNA: TGTGCCACCAGCCTCTATGGCTACACCTTC. Translation gives CATSLYGYTF. This rearrangement joins TRBV24-1 to TRBJ1-2; D unclear. The ends were cut back, 7 bases at V and 4 bases at J, with 3 bases in the middle. The CDR3 runs to 10 residues. Per the germline V gene, CDR1 is KGHDR and CDR2 is SFDVKD.

The V and J genes are TRBV3-1 (or the pseudogene TRBV3-2) and TRBJ2-7; no clear D. Trimming left V 2 bases short and J 0 bases short, with 11 bases between. Germline CDR1 reads LGHDT; CDR2 reads YNNKEL (reference sequence). The CDR3 is 15 amino acids. The CDR3 loop reads CASSQNLRPSYEQYF. The CDR3 DNA sequence: TGTGCCAGCAGCCAAAACCTGCGCCCCTCCTACGAGCAGTACTTC.

V and J are TRBV29-1 and TRBJ2-2, with D possibly being TRBD2 (5 bases). CDR1 and CDR2 (germline): SQVTM, ANQGSEA. The CDR3 has 14 residues. Deletions cut 4 bases from V and 1 base from J, with 10 bases between. CDR3 residues: CSVVAGMNTGELFF. CDR3 sequence (DNA): TGCAGCGTTGTTGCGGGCATGAACACCGGGGAGCTGTTTTTT.

The chain recombines TRBV6-1 with TRBJ1-5; 7 nucleotides align to TRBD1. After removal of 2 bases from V and 2 bases from J, the junction contained 3 bases not matched to a gene. Germline CDR1 is MNHNS and CDR2 is SASEGT. The CDR3 length is 15 residues. This CDR3 reads CASSEYRGGNQPQHF. The CDR3 coding sequence is TGTGCCAGCAGTGAATACAGGGGCGGCAATCAGCCCCAGCATTTT.

The chain recombines TRBV29-1 with TRBJ1-4; a possible D gene is TRBD1 (6 bases). The length of the CDR3 is 13 residues. CDR1 is SQVTM, CDR2 ANQGSEA, per germline. V was shortened by 8 bases and J by 10 bases, with 20 bases between the two germline ends. The CDR3 here is CSTLTGLTGKLFF. CDR3 DNA sequence: TGCAGCACCCTCACAGGGCTAACGGGAAAACTGTTTTTT.